This T cell receptor beta chain was sequenced in a study of blood T cells in healthy people across ages. Turning to the study itself: The template switching approach captured approximately one barcoded beta molecule for every two T cells.

Whole-study results and caveats: Naive CD4+ cell counts and diversity both ran higher in long-lived than in aged donors.

To note about this clonotype: The antigen is not known.

The authors ran a second PCR of 7 to 11 cycles using a sample-barcoded 5' primer and a J-beta primer mix. MiXCR, applied by TCRdb to the 5' RACE reads, yields one record per CDR3 protein. The sample consists of 870,000 or so distinct CDR3 sequences, more than 25% of them appearing once. Trimming pared 6 bases from V and 6 bases from J, leaving 20 bases between. This CDR3 is 15 amino acids long. Sequencing used blood. The chain has TRBV12-3 or TRBV12-4 and TRBJ1-2, with a possible D match to TRBD1 (6 bases). This clonotype was sampled from a woman aged 80 or over in good health. As DNA, the CDR3 is TGTGCCAGCAGATCCGCCGGGGGGCGGCTTCATGGCTACACCTTC. Protein product: CASRSAGGRLHGYTF.